This T cell receptor beta chain was obtained from a study of cytomegalovirus exposure and HLA in healthy donors. The PCR contained 60 Vbeta and 13 Jbeta primers. Here immunoSEQ multiplex PCR was the method, and the copy in TCRdb shows in-frame clones only, minus some. Of more than 95,000 clones listed, about 15% are singletons. The ends lost 7 bases at V and 5 bases at J; junction bases unmatched: 8. CDR3 length: 14 amino acids. Germline V gene data show CDR1 as MNHEY and CDR2 as SVGAGI. This clonotype was sampled from a female donor in good health and CMV-seronegative. V usage is TRBV6-5 and J usage is TRBJ1-5; 7 bases agree with TRBD1. The sample comprised PBMCs. The CDR3 loop reads CASMKNQGDQPQHF. The CDR3 DNA is TGTGCCAGCATGAAAAACCAGGGGGATCAGCCCCAGCATTTT.